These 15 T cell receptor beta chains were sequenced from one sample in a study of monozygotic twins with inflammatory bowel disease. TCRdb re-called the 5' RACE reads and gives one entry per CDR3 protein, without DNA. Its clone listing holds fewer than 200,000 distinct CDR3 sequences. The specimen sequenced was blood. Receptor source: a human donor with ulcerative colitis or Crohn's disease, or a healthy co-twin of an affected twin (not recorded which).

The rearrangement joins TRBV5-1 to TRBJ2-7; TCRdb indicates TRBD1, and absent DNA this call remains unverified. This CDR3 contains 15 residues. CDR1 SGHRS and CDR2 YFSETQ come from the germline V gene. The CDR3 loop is CASSLAGGAHYEQYF.

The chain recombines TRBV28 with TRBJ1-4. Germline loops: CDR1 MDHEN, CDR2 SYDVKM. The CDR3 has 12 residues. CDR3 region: CASSRLNEKLFF.

CDR3 sequence: CASSYSTGTGGLAGNQPQHF. The chain couples TRBV6-2 or TRBV6-3 to TRBJ1-5; there is no DNA to check the TCRdb D call of TRBD1. This CDR3 comprises 20 residues. Per germline, CDR1 MNHEY and CDR2 SVGEGT.

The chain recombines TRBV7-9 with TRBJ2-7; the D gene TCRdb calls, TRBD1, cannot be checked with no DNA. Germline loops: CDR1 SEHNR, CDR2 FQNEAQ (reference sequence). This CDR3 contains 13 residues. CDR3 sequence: CASSGQGSDEQYF. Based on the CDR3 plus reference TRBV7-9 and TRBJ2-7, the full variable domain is DTGVSQNPRHKITKRGQNVTFRCDPISEHNRLYWYRQTLGQGPEFLTYFQNEAQLEKSRLLSDRFSAERPKGSFSTLEIQRTEQGDSAMYLCASSGQGSDEQYFGPGTRLTVT.

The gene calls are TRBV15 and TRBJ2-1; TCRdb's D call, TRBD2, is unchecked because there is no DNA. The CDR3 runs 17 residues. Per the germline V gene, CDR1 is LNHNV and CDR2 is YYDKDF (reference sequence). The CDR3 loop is CATSREGLAGRYNEQFF.

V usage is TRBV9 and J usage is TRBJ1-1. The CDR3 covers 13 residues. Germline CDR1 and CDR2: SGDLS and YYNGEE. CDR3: CASSANLNTEAFF.

This chain's CDR3 is CSVATGTGPYEQYF. The chain is built from TRBV29-1 and TRBJ2-7; no DNA is available, so the TRBD1 call from TCRdb remains unchecked. Germline lookup yields CDR1 SQVTM and CDR2 ANQGSEA. The CDR3 length is 14 residues.

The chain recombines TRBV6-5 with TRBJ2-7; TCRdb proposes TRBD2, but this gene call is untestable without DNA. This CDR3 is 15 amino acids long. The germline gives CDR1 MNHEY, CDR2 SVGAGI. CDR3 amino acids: CASIPGLAENYEQYF.

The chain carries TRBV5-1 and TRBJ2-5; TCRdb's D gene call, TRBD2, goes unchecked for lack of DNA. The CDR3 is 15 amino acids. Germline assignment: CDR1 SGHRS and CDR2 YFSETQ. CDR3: CASSLGTGLWETQYF.

This CDR3 is CATSRGTDTQYF. This chain uses TRBV24-1 with TRBJ2-3; the D call of TRBD1 rests on TCRdb alone, since no DNA is present to check it. Germline CDR1 KGHDR, CDR2 SFDVKD. The CDR3 runs 12 residues.

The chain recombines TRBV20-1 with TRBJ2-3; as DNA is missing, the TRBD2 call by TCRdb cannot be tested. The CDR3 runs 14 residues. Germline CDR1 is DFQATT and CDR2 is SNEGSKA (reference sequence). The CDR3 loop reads CSAPGLVRTDTQYF.

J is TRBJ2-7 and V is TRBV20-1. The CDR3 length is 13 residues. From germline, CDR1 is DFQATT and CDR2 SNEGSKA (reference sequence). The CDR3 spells CSATGYYSYEQYF.

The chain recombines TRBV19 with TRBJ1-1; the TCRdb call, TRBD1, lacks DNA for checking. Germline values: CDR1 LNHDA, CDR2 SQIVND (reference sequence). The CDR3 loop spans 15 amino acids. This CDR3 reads CASSQPGTVNTEAFF.

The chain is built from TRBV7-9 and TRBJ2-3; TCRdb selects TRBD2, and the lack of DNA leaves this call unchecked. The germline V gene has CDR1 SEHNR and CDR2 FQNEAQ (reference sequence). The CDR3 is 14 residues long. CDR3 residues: CASSFQDSQDTQYF. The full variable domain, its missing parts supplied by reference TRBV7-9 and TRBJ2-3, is DTGVSQNPRHKITKRGQNVTFRCDPISEHNRLYWYRQTLGQGPEFLTYFQNEAQLEKSRLLSDRFSAERPKGSFSTLEIQRTEQGDSAMYLCASSFQDSQDTQYFGPGTRLTVL.

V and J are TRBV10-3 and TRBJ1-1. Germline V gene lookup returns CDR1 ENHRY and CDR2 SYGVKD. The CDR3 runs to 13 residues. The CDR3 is CAIRLQSNTEAFF.